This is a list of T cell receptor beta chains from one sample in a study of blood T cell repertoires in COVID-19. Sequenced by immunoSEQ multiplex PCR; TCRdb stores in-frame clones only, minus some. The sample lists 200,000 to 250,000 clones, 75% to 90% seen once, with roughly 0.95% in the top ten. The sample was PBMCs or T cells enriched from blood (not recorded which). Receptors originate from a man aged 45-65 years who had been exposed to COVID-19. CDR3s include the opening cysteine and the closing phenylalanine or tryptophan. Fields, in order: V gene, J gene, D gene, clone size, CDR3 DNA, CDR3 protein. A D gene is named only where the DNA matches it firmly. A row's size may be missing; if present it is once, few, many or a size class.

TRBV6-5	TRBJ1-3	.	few	TGTGCCAGCAGCCTACGGCGAACTACTGGAAACACCATATATTTT	CASSLRRTTGNTIYF
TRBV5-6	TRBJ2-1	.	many	TGTGCCAGCAGCTTGTTGACAAGCTCCTACAATGAGCAGTTCTTC	CASSLLTSSYNEQFF
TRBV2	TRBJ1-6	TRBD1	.	TGTGCCAGCTCGGGACAGAGCTCCTATAATTCACCCCTCCACTTT	CASSGQSSYNSPLHF
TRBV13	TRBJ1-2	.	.	TGTGCCAGCAGCTTAACACTAAACTACACCTTC	CASSLTLNYTF
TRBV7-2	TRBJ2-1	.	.	TGTGCCAGCAGCTTCAGGCTGGACAGCCAGCAGTTCTTC	CASSFRLDSQQFF
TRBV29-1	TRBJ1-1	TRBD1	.	TGCAGCGTTGTTCGACAGGGAAACACTGAAGCTTTCTTT	CSVVRQGNTEAFF
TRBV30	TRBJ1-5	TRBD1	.	TGTGCCTGGAGTACAACAGGGGGCGCTCGGTTTGATCAGCCCCAGCATTTT	CAWSTTGGARFDQPQHF
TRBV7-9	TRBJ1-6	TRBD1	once	TGTGCCAGCAACAGTACAGGGGCCTATAATTCACCCCTCCACTTT	CASNSTGAYNSPLHF
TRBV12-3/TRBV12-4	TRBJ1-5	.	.	TGTGCCAGCAGTTCATCAGCGGATCAGCCCCAGCATTTT	CASSSSADQPQHF
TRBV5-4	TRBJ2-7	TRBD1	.	TGTGCCAGCAGCTGGACAGGGACCCGCTACGAGCAGTACTTC	CASSWTGTRYEQYF
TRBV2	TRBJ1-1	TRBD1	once	TGTGCCAGCACCCGGACAGGGAATACTGAAGCTTTCTTT	CASTRTGNTEAFF
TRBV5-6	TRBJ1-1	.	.	TGTGCCAGCAGCTTGGTCAGGGTCACTGAAGCTTTCTTT	CASSLVRVTEAFF
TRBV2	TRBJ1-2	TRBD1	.	TGTGCCAGCGCCCAGGACAGGACCTATGGCTACACCTTC	CASAQDRTYGYTF
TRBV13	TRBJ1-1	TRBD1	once	TGTGCCAGCAGTATACTACCGGGACAGGGGGCCACTGAAGCTTTCTTT	CASSILPGQGATEAFF
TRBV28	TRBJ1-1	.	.	TGTGCCAGCAGTTTGGCCCCCGCGGGCCGGAGGGCGTTCTTT	CASSLAPAGRRAFF
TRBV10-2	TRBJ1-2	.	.	TGCGCCAGCAGTCGTTGGGAGGGTAACTATGGCTACACCTTC	CASSRWEGNYGYTF
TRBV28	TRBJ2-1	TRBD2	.	TGTGCCAGCTCGGAGCCGGGAGGGCGAGACAATGAGCAGTTCTTC	CASSEPGGRDNEQFF
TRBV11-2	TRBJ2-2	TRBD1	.	TGTGCCAGCACCCCGACAGGGGTGGACACCGGGGAGCTGTTTTTT	CASTPTGVDTGELFF
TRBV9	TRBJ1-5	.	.	TGTGCCAGCAGCGTGGACAGAGACAATCAGCCCCAGCATTTT	CASSVDRDNQPQHF
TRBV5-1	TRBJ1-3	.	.	TGCGCCAGCAGCTTGGGACAGCCGGGTTACACCATATATTTT	CASSLGQPGYTIYF
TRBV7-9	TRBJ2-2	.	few	TGTGCCAGCAGCTTCACGTTGGCAGGAGGGGCCGGGGAGCTGTTTTTT	CASSFTLAGGAGELFF
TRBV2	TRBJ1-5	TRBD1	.	TGTGCCAGCAGTGGGGACAGGGGGCAACTGCCCCAGCATTTT	CASSGDRGQLPQHF
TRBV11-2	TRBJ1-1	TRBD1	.	TGTGCCAGCAGCTTAGTGTTGACAGGGAAAGCTTTCTTT	CASSLVLTGKAFF
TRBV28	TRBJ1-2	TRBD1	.	TGTGCCAGCAGCTTGACAGGGATAAACTATGGCTACACCTTC	CASSLTGINYGYTF
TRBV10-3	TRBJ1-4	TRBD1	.	TGTGCCATCAGAGAAGCGACAGGGTTGGGAAAACTGTTTTTT	CAIREATGLGKLFF
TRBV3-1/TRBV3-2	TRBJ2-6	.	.	TGTGCCAGCAGCCTGACAGGTGCCAACGTCCTGACTTTC	CASSLTGANVLTF
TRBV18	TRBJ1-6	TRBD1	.	TGTGCCAGCTCACCACCGGGACAGGGGTTTAATTCACCCCTCCACTTT	CASSPPGQGFNSPLHF
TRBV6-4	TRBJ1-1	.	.	TGTGCCAGCAGAGCTACACACAGGACACCTAACACTGAAGCTTTCTTT	CASRATHRTPNTEAFF
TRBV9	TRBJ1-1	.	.	TGTGCCAGCAGCGTAAGGGGTGGGGACACTGAAGCTTTCTTT	CASSVRGGDTEAFF
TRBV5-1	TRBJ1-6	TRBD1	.	TGCGCCAGCAGCACAGGACAGGGGGTCCGTAATTCACCCCTCCACTTT	CASSTGQGVRNSPLHF
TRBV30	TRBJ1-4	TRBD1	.	TGTGCCTGGAGGGGGCCGGGACAGCCTAATGAAAAACTGTTTTTT	CAWRGPGQPNEKLFF
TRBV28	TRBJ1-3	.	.	TGTGCCAGCAGTTTACCAGGAAGCTCTGGAAACACCATATATTTT	CASSLPGSSGNTIYF
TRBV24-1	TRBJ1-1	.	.	TGTGCCACCAGGACAGAGATGAACACTGAAGCTTTCTTT	CATRTEMNTEAFF
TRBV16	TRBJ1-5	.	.	TGTGCCAGCAGCCAATACGCGGCGATAGTGTCCCAGCATTTT	CASSQYAAIVSQHF
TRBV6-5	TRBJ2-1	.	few	TGTGCCAGCAGTAATAGAGGCAATGAGCAGTTCTTC	CASSNRGNEQFF
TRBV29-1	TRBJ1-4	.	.	TGCAGCGTTGAAGTTGGCAGGGATCGTGAAAAACTGTTTTTT	CSVEVGRDREKLFF
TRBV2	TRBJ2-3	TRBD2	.	TGTGCCAGCAGTGACCAGAGCGGGGCAACCACAGATACGCAGTATTTT	CASSDQSGATTDTQYF
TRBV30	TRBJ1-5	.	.	TGTGCCTGGAGCACAGGGTCCATTCAGCCCCAGCATTTT	CAWSTGSIQPQHF
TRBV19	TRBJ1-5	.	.	TGTGCCAGTAGTACCTATGCAGCGGGGACATATAGCAATCAGCCCCAGCATTTT	CASSTYAAGTYSNQPQHF
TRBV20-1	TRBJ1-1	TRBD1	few	TGCAGTGCTAGATCAGGGGGAGAAGCTTTCTTT	CSARSGGEAFF
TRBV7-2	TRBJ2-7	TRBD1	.	TGTGCCAGCAGCCCGACAGGGCGCTCCTACGAGCAGTACTTC	CASSPTGRSYEQYF
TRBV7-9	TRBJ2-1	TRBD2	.	TGTGCCAGCAGCCTACGGGAGGGGAGGTACAATGAGCAGTTCTTC	CASSLREGRYNEQFF
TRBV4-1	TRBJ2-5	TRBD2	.	TGCGCCAGCAGCCAAGATATGTCTAGCGGGAGGAGCTCTTACTTC	CASSQDMSSGRSSYF
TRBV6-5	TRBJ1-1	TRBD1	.	TGTGCCAGCAGTTACGGGACAGGGAGCCTTGAAGCTTTCTTT	CASSYGTGSLEAFF
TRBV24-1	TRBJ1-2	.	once	TGTGCCACCTCAGCGGGGCAGGTGACCAACTATGGCTACACCTTC	CATSAGQVTNYGYTF
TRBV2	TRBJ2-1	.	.	TGTGCCAGCAGTGAACAGGGCTTCTCCTACAATGAGCAGTTCTTC	CASSEQGFSYNEQFF
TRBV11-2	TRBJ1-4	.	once	TGTGCCAGCAGCCAATACTCAACTAATGAAAAACTGTTTTTT	CASSQYSTNEKLFF
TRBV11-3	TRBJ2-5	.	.	TGTGCCAGCAGCTTCGTGTCTATTCGAGAGACCCAGTACTTC	CASSFVSIRETQYF
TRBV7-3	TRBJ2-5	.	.	TGTGCCAGCAGCTTAACTAGCGACCAAGAGACCCAGTACTTC	CASSLTSDQETQYF
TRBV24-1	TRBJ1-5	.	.	TGTGCCACCGCCGAGGCAGGAGGCGATCAGCCCCAGCATTTT	CATAEAGGDQPQHF
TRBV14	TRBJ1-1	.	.	TGTGCCAGCAGCCAAGACCGGGGACAAGTGAACACTGAAGCTTTCTTT	CASSQDRGQVNTEAFF
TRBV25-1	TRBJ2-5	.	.	TGTGCCAGCAGTGAATATAAATACCAAGAGACCCAGTACTTC	CASSEYKYQETQYF
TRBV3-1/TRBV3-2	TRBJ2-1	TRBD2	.	TGTGCCAGCAGCCTCTCGCGGGGGGGCTCTGAGCAGTTCTTC	CASSLSRGGSEQFF